What follows are 2 T cell receptor beta chains derived from one specimen sequenced in a study of T cells in Graves' hyperthyroidism and ophthalmopathy. Amplification targeted TCR beta CDR3 regions from RNA transcripts. HTBI primers were the set used in a first-round RT-PCR of the TCR CDR3. TCRdb called the multiplex PCR reads again in MiXCR, with one record for every CDR3 protein. There are approximately 640,000 distinct CDR3 sequences in the sample; nearly 45% occur only once, and 6.5% to 9% lies in the top ten. The sequenced material came from peripheral blood or thyroid tissue (not recorded which). These receptor sequences come from an adult man with Graves' disease, either hyperthyroidism or ophthalmopathy (not recorded which).

Worth noting for this clonotype: It may be a read error: a sequence one base away is much more abundant. The V and J genes are TRBV19 and TRBJ1-1, with D perhaps TRBD1 (6 bases). The germline V gene encodes CDR1 LNHDA and CDR2 SQIVND (reference sequence). The CDR3 consists of 15 residues. The CDR3 DNA reads TGTACCAGTAGTATCCGGACAGAGACGAACACTGAAGCTTTCTTT. Protein sequence: CTSSIRTETNTEAFF.

A few counts support this clonotype. The chain carries TRBV19 and TRBJ1-1, with D possibly matching TRBD1 (5 bases). Trimming left V 1 base short and J 4 bases short, with 13 bases between. There are 15 residues in the CDR3. CDR1 is LNHDA, CDR2 SQIVND, per germline (reference sequence). DNA for the CDR3: TGTGCCAGTAGTATAGGGGGGTATATCGGCACTGAAGCTTTCTTT. Its protein is CASSIGGYIGTEAFF.